These 10 T cell receptor beta chains were sequenced from one sample in a study of post-analysis software for immune sequencing data. The study, taken as a whole, reports: A few TRBV segments (TRBV5-6, TRBV5-1 and TRBV20-1 among them) occurred more frequently in patients than in controls.

The library was made from cDNA and included unique molecular identifiers. TCRdb re-called the PCR reads with MiXCR, one entry per CDR3 protein. The sample gives fewer than 850,000 distinct CDR3 sequences, just over 45% of which show up once; roughly 4.5% is in the top ten. No antigen has been assigned to these receptors. Specimen: blood. These receptors were collected from a girl aged 5-17 years with multiple sclerosis.

The V call is TRBV12-3 or TRBV12-4, the J call TRBJ1-2, with 10 bases lining up with TRBD1. The CDR3 loop spans 15 amino acids. Unmatched junction bases numbered 4, after V lost 2 bases and J lost 4 bases. The CDR3 region is CASSLSGQGGYGYTF. The CDR3 DNA reads TGTGCCAGCAGTTTATCTGGACAGGGGGGCTATGGCTACACCTTC.

This clonotype has more than one count but fewer than ten. The chain carries TRBV4-3 and TRBJ1-2; D remains unclear. Looked up from germline, CDR1 is LGHNA and CDR2 is YSLEER. Trimming left V 0 bases short and J 6 bases short, with 11 bases between. This CDR3 is built from 14 residues. The CDR3 sequence: CASSQERGPNGYTF. The DNA for the CDR3 is TGCGCCAGCAGCCAAGAACGGGGTCCCAATGGCTACACCTTC.

This chain joins TRBV3-1 and TRBJ1-1; D might be TRBD1 (5 bases). In germline, CDR1 is LGHDT, CDR2 YNNKEL (reference sequence). There are 15 residues in the CDR3. V was trimmed by 0 bases and J by 3 bases, leaving 11 bases between them. In DNA, the CDR3 is TGTGCCAGCAGCCAAGATTCGGTAGGGGACACTGAAGCTTTCTTT. It encodes CASSQDSVGDTEAFF.

The chain employs TRBV7-2 and TRBJ2-1, with D maybe TRBD2 (6 bases). This CDR3 is built from 15 residues. V was pared by 1 base and J by 7 bases, with 14 bases between. In germline, CDR1 is SGHTA, CDR2 FQGNSA. The CDR3 sequence is CASSLGPGLWNEQFF. The CDR3 region has the DNA TGTGCCAGCAGCTTAGGGCCGGGACTGTGGAATGAGCAGTTCTTC.

The V call is TRBV5-1, the J call TRBJ2-1; 7 bases line up with TRBD2. CDR3 size: 15 residues. J was trimmed by 5 bases and V by 2 bases; bases with no gene match: 7. The V gene's germline CDR1 is SGHRS and CDR2 YFSETQ. The CDR3 loop reads CASSLSGGPHNEQFF. DNA of the CDR3: TGCGCCAGCAGCTTATCGGGAGGCCCACACAATGAGCAGTTCTTC.

This clonotype came up once. The CDR3 region has the DNA TGCAGTGCTAGAGAGATAGGGACTCCTTACAATGAGCAGTTCTTC. Translating gives CSAREIGTPYNEQFF. The chain employs TRBV20-1 and TRBJ2-1; tentatively, D is TRBD2 (6 bases). Germline CDR1 reads DFQATT; CDR2 reads SNEGSKA (reference sequence). The germline V and J ends were trimmed by 0 bases and 4 bases, with 13 bases remaining between them. This CDR3 spans 15 amino acids.

V gene TRBV28 combines with J gene TRBJ2-1; perhaps TRBD2 as D (6 bases). CDR3 size: 14 residues. The germline CDR1 and CDR2 sequences are MDHEN and SYDVKM. Trimming cost V 9 bases and J 0 bases, with 12 bases left between them. In DNA form, the CDR3 reads TGTGCCAGTATAGCGGTCCTCTCCTACAATGAGCAGTTCTTC. This gives the protein CASIAVLSYNEQFF. The whole variable domain, filled in from reference TRBV28 and TRBJ2-1, reads DVKVTQSSRYLVKRTGEKVFLECVQDMDHENMFWYRQDPGLGLRLIYFSYDVKMKEKGDIPEGYSVSREKKERFSLILESASTNQTSMYLCASIAVLSYNEQFFGPGTRLTVL.

This chain joins TRBV10-3 and TRBJ2-1, with 9 nucleotides matching TRBD1. With 2 bases clipped from V and 12 bases from J, the junction kept 17 bases outside the gene matches. This CDR3 contains 17 residues. Per germline, CDR1 ENHRY and CDR2 SYGVKD. CDR3 residues: CAISERGQGLTSHGQFF. CDR3 bases: TGTGCCATCAGTGAGCGAGGACAGGGGCTGACTAGCCATGGGCAGTTCTTC.

CDR3 sequence: CATSRDPYRGRGRGETQYF. CDR3 DNA: TGTGCCACCAGCAGAGATCCTTACCGCGGCAGGGGGCGTGGAGAGACCCAGTACTTC. The chain is built from TRBV15 and TRBJ2-4; TRBD1 agrees at 8 bases. The J call is doubtful: the DNA matches TRBJ2-5 better. This CDR3 comprises 19 residues. Per germline, CDR1 LNHNV and CDR2 YYDKDF (reference sequence).

This clonotype was counted between two and nine times. The chain combines TRBV18 with TRBJ1-2, with 9 positions matching TRBD1. The V and J ends lost 2 bases and 3 bases, in that order; junction bases with no gene match: 4. From germline, CDR1 is KGHSH and CDR2 LQKENI. The CDR3 consists of 15 residues. As DNA, the CDR3 is TGTGCCAGCTCACCATTACAGGGGGCCGACTATGGCTACACCTTC. This codes for CASSPLQGADYGYTF.